The text below deals with one TCR beta chain. The antigen is unknown. V dropped 1 base and J dropped 7; count of bases not matched to a gene: 6. The CDR3 extends over 14 amino acids. This entry belongs to a study of T-cell memory formation after mild COVID-19. General study points: CD4+ contracting clones were mainly CM and EM; CD8+ ones, EMRA. CD4/CD8 balance held among clones contracting day 15 to 85, and later expanders leaned CD4+.

A 5'RACE reaction primed in the constant segment made cDNA libraries of TCR alpha and TCR beta, and these carried sample barcodes and UMIs. A single record per CDR3 protein comes from TCRdb applying MiXCR to the 5' RACE reads. Altogether about 300,000 distinct CDR3 sequences are present, less than 20% being singletons, with the ten largest covering under 25%. This clonotype originated in a man aged 18 to 30 who had mild COVID-19 (a few samples of this study predate the infection). Cell type and time point are not known. Sequencing used PBMCs or a T cell subset sorted from them (not recorded which). The rearrangement uses TRBV12-3 or TRBV12-4 and TRBJ1-2; TRBD1 aligns across 7 bases. The CDR3 loop is CASSLVGGASGYTF. The DNA of the CDR3 is TGTGCCAGCAGTTTAGTAGGGGGCGCGAGTGGCTACACCTTC.